One and the same sample provided the 17 T cell receptor beta chains below, sequenced in a study of cytomegalovirus exposure and HLA in healthy donors. Both 60 Vbeta primers and 13 Jbeta primers went into the PCR. Method: immunoSEQ multiplex PCR; TCRdb's copy keeps in-frame clones and lacks some. The sample consists of around 160,000 clones, roughly 80% of them appearing once. The sample comprised PBMCs. These receptors came from a male donor in good health and CMV-seropositive.

The chain carries TRBV10-3 and TRBJ2-3; 8 bases fit TRBD1. The V and J ends lost 3 bases and 4 bases, in that order; junction bases with no gene match: 0. Germline V gene data show CDR1 as ENHRY and CDR2 as SYGVKD. The CDR3 has 13 amino acids. The CDR3 DNA reads as TGTGCCATCAGTGAACAGGGGGCAGATACGCAGTATTTT. It encodes CAISEQGADTQYF.

The chain is built from TRBV30 and TRBJ1-4, with D unresolved. This CDR3 spans 15 amino acids. Germline assignment: CDR1 GTSNPN and CDR2 SVGIG (reference sequence). Trimming shortened V by 8 bases and J by 0 bases, and 16 bases separated the two germline ends. CDR3 sequence: CAGGGMLSTNEKLFF. The CDR3 nucleotides read TGTGCCGGAGGAGGCATGCTTTCAACTAATGAAAAACTGTTTTTT.

The J gene is TRBJ1-6, the V gene TRBV30; 7 bases align to TRBD1. The CDR3 sequence is 15 residues long. Germline V gene lookup returns CDR1 GTSNPN and CDR2 SVGIG (reference sequence). J lost 14 bases, V lost 0 bases, and 13 bases had no gene match. The CDR3 coding sequence is TGTGCCTGGAGTGTAAACAGGCAGGGGGTGAGAGCCCTCCACTTT. Translated, it gives CAWSVNRQGVRALHF. The complete variable domain, with remaining parts taken from reference TRBV30 and TRBJ1-6, reads SQTIHQWPATLVQPVGSPLSLECTVEGTSNPNLYWYRQAAGRGLQLLFYSVGIGQISSEVPQNLSASRPQDRQFILSSKKLLLSDSGFYLCAWSVNRQGVRALHFGNGTRLTVT.

The chain uses TRBV9 and TRBJ2-2; possibly TRBD2 for D (6 bases). V was cut by 0 bases and J by 4 bases, with 16 bases left in between. This CDR3 is built from 17 residues. Germline V gene sequence: CDR1 SGDLS, CDR2 YYNGEE. The CDR3 is CASSVAPRGRSTGELFF. In DNA form, the CDR3 reads TGTGCCAGCAGCGTAGCTCCACGGGGGAGGTCCACCGGGGAGCTGTTTTTT.

The chain is built from TRBV6-4 and TRBJ1-1, with D unclear. The germline CDR1 and CDR2 sequences are MRHNA and SNTAGT. V was pared by 7 bases and J by 4 bases, with 16 bases between. The CDR3 contains 14 residues. CDR3 sequence: CASTKTEGSTEAFF. The CDR3 bases are TGTGCCAGCACCAAAACCGAGGGAAGCACTGAAGCTTTCTTT.

This clone was found once. The chain links TRBV7-2 to TRBJ2-1, with 11 bases matching TRBD2. This CDR3 has 15 residues. Germline CDR1 SGHTA, CDR2 FQGNSA. After removal of 5 bases from V and 7 bases from J, the junction contained 7 bases not matched to a gene. As DNA, the CDR3 is TGTGCCAGCAGCGCTACTAGCGGGAGTAGGAATGAGCAGTTCTTC. Protein product: CASSATSGSRNEQFF.

The genes are TRBV19 and TRBJ1-2; D is perhaps TRBD1 (6 bases). Trimming removed 8 bases at V and 4 bases at J, with 17 bases between. CDR1 is LNHDA and CDR2 is SQIVND in the germline V gene (reference sequence). CDR3 length equals 14 residues. The CDR3 sequence: CASAGTTEFYGYTF. Here the CDR3 DNA reads TGTGCCAGTGCCGGGACAACTGAATTCTATGGCTACACCTTC.

The genes are TRBV19 and TRBJ1-1; maybe TRBD1 (5 bases). Trimming pared 4 bases from V and 5 bases from J, leaving 11 bases between. This CDR3 comprises 13 residues. CDR1 and CDR2 (germline): LNHDA, SQIVND (reference sequence). As DNA, the CDR3 is TGTGCCAGTAGTACAGGACGGGGGACTGAAGCTTTCTTT. Translation: CASSTGRGTEAFF.

This sequence joins TRBV11-2 and TRBJ2-5, with a possible D match to TRBD2 (5 bases). Looked up from germline, CDR1 is SGHAT and CDR2 is FQNNGV. Trimming stripped 1 base from V and 4 bases from J, with 10 bases between. There are 14 residues in the CDR3. In DNA, the CDR3 is TGTGCCAGCAGCTTAGGACTATCATTAGAGACCCAGTACTTC. Protein product: CASSLGLSLETQYF.

The rearrangement joins TRBV11-3 to TRBJ1-1; no clear D. Germline CDR1 is SGHNT and CDR2 is YENEEA. V lost 5 bases and J 6 bases, leaving 13 bases between the germline ends. The CDR3 has 13 residues. In DNA, the CDR3 is TGTGCCAGCAGCCCACATCGGACTGCTGAAGCTTTCTTT. This gives the protein CASSPHRTAEAFF.

The chain couples TRBV5-5 to TRBJ2-5; TRBD1 aligns across 11 bases. The V gene's germline CDR1 is SGHKS and CDR2 YYEKEE (reference sequence). This CDR3 spans 15 amino acids. With 4 bases clipped from V and 4 bases from J, the junction kept 6 bases outside the gene matches. In DNA form, the CDR3 reads TGTGCCAGCAGCCCGGGACAGGGGGTGGGAGAGACCCAGTACTTC. Its protein product is CASSPGQGVGETQYF.

The J gene is TRBJ2-6, the V gene TRBV28, with a tentative D call TRBD2 (5 bases). Germline CDR1 is MDHEN and CDR2 is SYDVKM. Deletions cut 5 bases from V and 0 bases from J, with 8 bases between. This CDR3 has 15 amino acids. In DNA form, the CDR3 reads TGTGCCAGCAGTAGGAGGCTCTCTGGGGCCAACGTCCTGACTTTC. Its protein is CASSRRLSGANVLTF.

This clone has only a few counts. The V gene is TRBV15, the J gene TRBJ1-5; the match to TRBD1 covers 9 bases. The germline V gene has CDR1 LNHNV and CDR2 YYDKDF (reference sequence). The CDR3 loop spans 14 amino acids. Unmatched junction bases numbered 5, after V lost 4 bases and J lost 7 bases. The CDR3 region is CATSKTGGAQPQHF. For the CDR3, the DNA is TGTGCCACCAGCAAAACAGGGGGCGCACAGCCCCAGCATTTT.

The chain employs TRBV6-5 and TRBJ2-1, with TRBD2 as a possible D gene (6 bases). V was pared by 4 bases and J by 3 bases, with 16 bases between. The CDR3 sequence is 16 residues long. Germline CDR1 MNHEY, CDR2 SVGAGI. The CDR3 DNA reads TGTGCCAGCAGTTTCCGGCGACTAGATAACTACAATGAGCAGTTCTTC. Protein: CASSFRRLDNYNEQFF.

The chain has TRBV28 and TRBJ2-7; possible D gene TRBD2, 6 bases. The germline V gene encodes CDR1 MDHEN and CDR2 SYDVKM. With 3 bases removed from V and 0 bases from J, the gap between germline ends came to 9 bases. The CDR3 loop spans 14 amino acids. The CDR3, as DNA: TGTGCCAGCAGTTTGGAGGGGCACTCCTACGAGCAGTACTTC. Translated, it gives CASSLEGHSYEQYF.

This clone appeared a single time. The V gene is TRBV4-3, the J gene TRBJ2-3; 10 nucleotides align to TRBD2. V was clipped by 3 bases and J by 6 bases; unmatched bases: 6. Germline V gene data show CDR1 as LGHNA and CDR2 as YSLEER. The CDR3 is 15 residues long. The CDR3 reads CASSQAQAGGDTQYF. CDR3 bases: TGCGCCAGCAGCCAGGCCCAAGCGGGAGGGGATACGCAGTATTTT.

V is TRBV7-8 and J is TRBJ2-3, with D perhaps TRBD2 (5 bases). The CDR3 sequence is 13 residues long. The germline V gene encodes CDR1 SGHVS and CDR2 FQNEAQ. Trimming took 3 bases from V and 8 from J, leaving 12 bases between them. CDR3 DNA: TGTGCCAGCAGCTTGTCTGCAGGAGGTACGCAGTATTTT. Translated, it gives CASSLSAGGTQYF.